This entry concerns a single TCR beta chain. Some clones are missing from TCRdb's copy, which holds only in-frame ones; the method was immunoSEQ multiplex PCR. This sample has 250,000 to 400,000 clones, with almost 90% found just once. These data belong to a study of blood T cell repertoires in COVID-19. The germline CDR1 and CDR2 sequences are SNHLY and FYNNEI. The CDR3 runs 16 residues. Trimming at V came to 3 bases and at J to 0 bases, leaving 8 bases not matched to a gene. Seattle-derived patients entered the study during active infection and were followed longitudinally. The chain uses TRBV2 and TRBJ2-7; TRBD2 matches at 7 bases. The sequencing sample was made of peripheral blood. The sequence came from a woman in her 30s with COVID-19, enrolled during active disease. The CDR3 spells CASSDWASGSSYEQYF. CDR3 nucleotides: TGTGCCAGCAGTGACTGGGCTAGCGGAAGCTCCTACGAGCAGTACTTC.